This passage covers 8 T cell receptor beta chains from one sample sequenced in a study of technical replicates of blood from several donors. This table comes from immunoSEQ multiplex PCR, and its TCRdb copy is limited to in-frame clones, with some not included. This sample carries 76,000 or so clones, around 86% of them seen once, and the ten largest clones take approximately 4.6%. Material: PBMCs. These receptors came from a human donor in good health. Some clones in this sample may be carry-over from other donors' samples.

This sequence joins TRBV30 and TRBJ1-1; 8 positions match TRBD1. CDR1 and CDR2 from the germline V gene are GTSNPN and SVGIG (reference sequence). The V and J ends lost 1 base and 10 bases, in that order; junction bases with no gene match: 14. The CDR3 consists of 15 residues. CDR3 sequence (DNA): TGTGCCTGGAGTGCCGGACAGGGTTTGGCCTGGGGAGCTTTCTTT. It codes for CAWSAGQGLAWGAFF.

V gene TRBV2 combines with J gene TRBJ2-7; TRBD1 might be the D (6 bases). The CDR3 totals 16 residues. Trimming shortened V by 5 bases and J by 5 bases, and 22 bases separated the two germline ends. Looked up from germline, CDR1 is SNHLY and CDR2 is FYNNEI. The CDR3: CASSPPGRSQGHEQYF. In nucleotides, the CDR3 is TGTGCCAGCAGTCCACCGGGACGCTCCCAGGGGCACGAGCAGTACTTC.

The V and J genes are TRBV4-3 and TRBJ1-1; no clear D. V was clipped by 0 bases and J by 2 bases, with 10 bases between them. Germline CDR1 LGHNA, CDR2 YSLEER. The CDR3 has 15 residues. The CDR3 is CASSQDPHSNTEAFF. As DNA, the CDR3 is TGCGCCAGCAGCCAAGATCCCCACAGCAACACTGAAGCTTTCTTT.

J is TRBJ2-7 and V is TRBV23-1, with TRBD2 matching over 10 bases. TRBV23-1 is treated as an ORF (open reading frame) with a function not yet certain. Germline trimming cut 3 bases from V and 1 base from J; bases unmatched to any gene: 12. This CDR3 is built from 18 residues. CDR3 nucleotide sequence: TGCGCCAGCAGTCAGGTCCTCGCGGGGACTAGCGTATCCTACGAGCAGTACTTC. It translates to CASSQVLAGTSVSYEQYF.

The chain uses TRBV27 and TRBJ1-2, with 8 bases identical to TRBD1. The length of the CDR3 is 14 residues. Germline CDR1 MNHEY, CDR2 SMNVEV (reference sequence). The V segment lost 4 bases and the J segment 6 bases; nucleotides outside the gene matches: 7. The CDR3 DNA follows: TGTGCCAGCAGTTCCGCGACAGGGGCCAATGGCTACACCTTC. This sequence encodes CASSSATGANGYTF.

V gene TRBV10-3 combines with J gene TRBJ2-7; no definite D call. CDR1 and CDR2 from the germline V gene are ENHRY and SYGVKD. There are 14 residues in the CDR3. V gave up 2 bases and J gave up 0 bases, with 8 bases separating them. The CDR3 DNA is TGTGCCATCAGTGAGCTAGAGACCTCCTACGAGCAGTACTTC. Amino acids: CAISELETSYEQYF.

This clone is a singleton in its sample. The chain has TRBV7-9 and TRBJ1-3; D is perhaps TRBD1 (5 bases). Per the germline V gene, CDR1 is SEHNR and CDR2 is FQNEAQ (reference sequence). Trimming removed 1 base at V and 0 bases at J, with 16 bases between. The CDR3 is made up of 18 amino acids. The CDR3, as DNA: TGTGCCAGCAGCTTAGAAAGGGGACTGCCGGACTCTGGAAACACCATATATTTT. Protein product: CASSLERGLPDSGNTIYF. The variable domain in full, with the rest retrieved from reference TRBV7-9 and TRBJ1-3, is DTGVSQNPRHKITKRGQNVTFRCDPISEHNRLYWYRQTLGQGPEFLTYFQNEAQLEKSRLLSDRFSAERPKGSFSTLEIQRTEQGDSAMYLCASSLERGLPDSGNTIYFGEGSWLTVV.

The V and J genes are TRBV30 and TRBJ2-1, with TRBD1 matching 9 bases. CDR3 length equals 15 residues. V trimming: 3 bases; J trimming: 6 bases; junction bases outside the gene matches: 9. CDR1 and CDR2 (germline): GTSNPN, SVGIG (reference sequence). CDR3 nucleotides: TGTGCCTGGAGCCGCCGGGACAGGGAGTTCAATGAGCAGTTCTTC. Translation gives CAWSRRDREFNEQFF.